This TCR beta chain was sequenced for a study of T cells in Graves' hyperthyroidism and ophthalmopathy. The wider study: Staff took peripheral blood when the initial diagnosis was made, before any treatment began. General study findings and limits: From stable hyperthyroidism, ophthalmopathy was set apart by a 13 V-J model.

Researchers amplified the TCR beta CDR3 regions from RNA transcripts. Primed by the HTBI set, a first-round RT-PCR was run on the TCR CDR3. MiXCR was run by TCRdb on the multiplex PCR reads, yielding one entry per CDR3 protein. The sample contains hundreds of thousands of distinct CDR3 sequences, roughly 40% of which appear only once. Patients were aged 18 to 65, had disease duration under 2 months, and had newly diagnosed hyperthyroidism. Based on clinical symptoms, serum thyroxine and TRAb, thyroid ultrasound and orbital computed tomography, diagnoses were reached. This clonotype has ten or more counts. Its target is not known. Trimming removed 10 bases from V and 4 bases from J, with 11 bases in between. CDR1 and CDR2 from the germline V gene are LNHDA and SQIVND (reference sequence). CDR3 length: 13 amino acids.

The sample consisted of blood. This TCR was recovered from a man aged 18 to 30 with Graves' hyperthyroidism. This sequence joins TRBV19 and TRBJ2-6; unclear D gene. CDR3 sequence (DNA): TGTGCCACCTCAGTGGGGGGGGCCAACGTCCTGACTTTC. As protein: CATSVGGANVLTF. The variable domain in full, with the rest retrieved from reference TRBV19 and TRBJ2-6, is DGGITQSPKYLFRKEGQNVTLSCEQNLNHDAMYWYRQDPGQGLRLIYYSQIVNDFQKGDIAEGYSVSREKKESFPLTVTSAQKNPTAFYLCATSVGGANVLTFGAGSRLTVL.